These T cell receptor beta chains were read from a single sample in a study of beta chain features in type 1 diabetes. Method: immunoSEQ multiplex PCR; TCRdb's copy keeps in-frame clones and lacks some. The sample shows under 300,000 clones, around 7.8% of them seen only once. Sequenced sample: central memory CD4+ T cells from blood. The receptor set was obtained from a young woman in good health. The CDR3 runs from the conserved cysteine through the conserved F or W. The D gene is left open where the match is weak. Clone size appears in some rows only: once, few, many, or a class for an expanded clone.

size	J	D	V	CDR3	DNA
.	TRBJ1-1	.	TRBV25-1	CASRGKWNTEAFF	TGTGCCAGCAGGGGCAAGTGGAACACTGAAGCTTTCTTT
.	TRBJ1-1	.	TRBV5-4	CASSLGNRETEAFF	TGTGCCAGCAGCTTGGGCAACAGGGAAACTGAAGCTTTCTTT
few	TRBJ1-1	.	TRBV4-3	CASSQGRDGEAFF	TGCGCCAGCAGCCAGGGCCGGGACGGAGAAGCTTTCTTT
.	TRBJ1-4	.	TRBV4-3	CASSQASRGFNEKLFF	TGCGCCAGCAGCCAAGCCTCCCGCGGGTTTAATGAAAAACTGTTTTTT
.	TRBJ2-5	.	TRBV2	CASSETGVETQYF	TGTGCCAGCAGTGAAACAGGTGTGGAGACCCAGTACTTC
few	TRBJ2-1	.	TRBV7-3	CASSLNGVGSSYNEQFF	TGTGCCAGCAGCTTAAATGGAGTGGGGAGCTCCTACAATGAGCAGTTCTTC
few	TRBJ1-6	.	TRBV18	CASSPQTGRSGDSPLHF	TGTGCCAGCTCACCCCAGACAGGCCGGTCGGGAGATTCACCCCTCCACTTT
.	TRBJ2-3	.	TRBV4-3	CASSQTRADTQYF	TGCGCCAGCAGCCAGACGAGGGCAGATACGCAGTATTTT
.	TRBJ2-1	TRBD2	TRBV9	CASSVGGGNEQFF	TGTGCCAGCAGCGTCGGCGGGGGCAATGAGCAGTTCTTC
few	TRBJ2-3	TRBD1	TRBV7-2	CASSFTGGSSDTQYF	TGTGCCAGCAGCTTTACAGGGGGTTCGTCAGATACGCAGTATTTT
few	TRBJ2-7	TRBD2	TRBV5-1	CASSKTSGRLSSYEQYF	TGCGCCAGCAGCAAGACTAGCGGGAGGTTAAGCTCCTACGAGCAGTACTTC